This T cell receptor beta chain was found in a study of CD8 T cells in Susac syndrome. After extraction with the RNeasy kit, roughly 0.5 to 1 ug of the RNA was reverse transcribed using random hexamers. TCRdb processed the immunoSEQ multiplex PCR reads anew with MiXCR; each CDR3 protein has one entry. The repertoire holds roughly 300,000 distinct CDR3 sequences, with 80% to 90% as singletons. CDR3 length equals 13 residues. CDR1 and CDR2 from the germline V gene are GTSNPN and SVGIG (reference sequence). Trimming cost V 8 bases and J 4 bases, with 17 bases left between them. The TCR was taken from a human donor with multiple sclerosis. The specimen was CD8+ T cells from PBMCs. This chain connects TRBV30 to TRBJ1-1; D is unclear. The CDR3 spells CARWGGVPTEAFF. CDR3 nucleotides: TGTGCCCGGTGGGGAGGTGTCCCCACTGAAGCTTTCTTT. The full variable domain, in which reference TRBV30 and TRBJ1-1 provide the parts outside the CDR3, is SQTIHQWPATLVQPVGSPLSLECTVEGTSNPNLYWYRQAAGRGLQLLFYSVGIGQISSEVPQNLSASRPQDRQFILSSKKLLLSDSGFYLCARWGGVPTEAFFGQGTRLTVV.